This T cell receptor beta chain was sequenced in a study of T cells in Graves' hyperthyroidism and ophthalmopathy. Study outcomes and limitations: Most thyroid clonotypes expanded above 0.001 appeared in blood too. In simple terms, a model built on 13 V-J features told ophthalmopathy apart from stable hyperthyroidism. Ophthalmopathy, which appeared later, was predicted by the model a median about 6.8 months before onset.

This clonotype was observed a few times. Its antigen is unidentified. V lost 7 bases to trimming and J lost 4 bases; unmatched junction nucleotides: 2. The CDR3 runs to 15 residues. The germline V gene has CDR1 SGHRS and CDR2 YFSETQ. TCR beta CDR3 sequences were amplified from RNA transcripts. HTBI primers were used for first-round RT-PCR of the TCR CDR3. In TCRdb, the multiplex PCR reads were re-called with MiXCR into one record per CDR3 protein. The sample lists 550,000 to 800,000 distinct CDR3 sequences; approximately 16% were seen once. Sequencing input: blood. The receptor comes from a man aged 18-30 years with Graves' hyperthyroidism. This sequence joins TRBV5-1 and TRBJ2-2; 15 bases map to TRBD2. The CDR3 DNA reads as TGCGCCAGCTCGGGACTAGCGGGAGGCACCGGGGAGCTGTTTTTT. Translated: CASSGLAGGTGELFF.